This T cell receptor (beta chain) was sequenced in a study of OX40 agonist ivuxolimab in advanced cancers. Overall study context: Clinicians treated patients with ivuxolimab, an agonistic anti-OX40 (CD134) antibody. Three patients, one with hepatocellular carcinoma and two with cutaneous melanoma, achieved partial responses.

The repertoire was sequenced with immunoSEQ multiplex PCR; TCRdb's copy has only in-frame clones and lacks some. This table holds 90,000 to 100,000 clones, approximately 90% found once. Trimming shortened V by 1 base and J by 0 bases, and 9 bases separated the two germline ends. The germline V gene has CDR1 LNHDA and CDR2 SQIVND (reference sequence). This CDR3 region has 15 residues. Notes on the study in general: CD8+ T cells (on average) carried more expanded clones than CD4+ T cells. Normalized T-cell clonal expansion was also low in some nonresponders.

As to this clone: What it recognizes is unknown.

The chain combines TRBV19 with TRBJ1-2; D not certain. The clonotype originates from an adult with an advanced solid tumor such as melanoma, head and neck, liver or kidney cancer. Here the sequenced sample was CD4+ or CD8+ T cells sorted from blood, taken in a trial of the OX40 agonist ivuxolimab. This CDR3 reads CASSIVVAANYGYTF. The CDR3 DNA reads TGTGCCAGTAGTATAGTAGTCGCCGCTAACTATGGCTACACCTTC.